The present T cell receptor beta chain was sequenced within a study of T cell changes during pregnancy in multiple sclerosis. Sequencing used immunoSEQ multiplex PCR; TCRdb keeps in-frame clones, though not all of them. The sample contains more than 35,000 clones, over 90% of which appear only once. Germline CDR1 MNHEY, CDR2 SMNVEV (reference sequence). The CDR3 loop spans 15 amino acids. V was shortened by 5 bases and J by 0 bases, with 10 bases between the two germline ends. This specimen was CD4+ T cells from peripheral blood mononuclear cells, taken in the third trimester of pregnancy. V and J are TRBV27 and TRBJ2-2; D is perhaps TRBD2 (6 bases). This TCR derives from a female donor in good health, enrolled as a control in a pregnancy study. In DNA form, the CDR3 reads TGTGCCAGCAGTGCTCCGGGAGCGAACACCGGGGAGCTGTTTTTT. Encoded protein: CASSAPGANTGELFF.